This T cell receptor beta chain was identified in a study of OX40 agonist ivuxolimab in advanced cancers. The CDR3 has 12 residues. V was trimmed by 5 bases and J by 7 bases, leaving 9 bases between them. The germline V gene encodes CDR1 MNHEY and CDR2 SVGAGI. In its sample, this clone was seen a few times. Antigen unknown. Whole-study findings and limits: CD8+ T cells averaged more expanded clones than CD4+.

The repertoire was sequenced with immunoSEQ multiplex PCR; TCRdb's copy has only in-frame clones and lacks some. The profile shows about 37,000 clones, almost 80% of them singletons. V is TRBV6-5 and J is TRBJ1-5; D is perhaps TRBD1 (6 bases). The sequencing here drew on CD4+ or CD8+ T cells sorted from blood, taken in a trial of the OX40 agonist ivuxolimab. The receptor was derived from an adult with an advanced solid tumor such as melanoma, head and neck, liver or kidney cancer. CDR3 nucleotides: TGTGCCAGCAGTACCACAGGGCAGCCCCAGCATTTT. Its protein product is CASSTTGQPQHF.